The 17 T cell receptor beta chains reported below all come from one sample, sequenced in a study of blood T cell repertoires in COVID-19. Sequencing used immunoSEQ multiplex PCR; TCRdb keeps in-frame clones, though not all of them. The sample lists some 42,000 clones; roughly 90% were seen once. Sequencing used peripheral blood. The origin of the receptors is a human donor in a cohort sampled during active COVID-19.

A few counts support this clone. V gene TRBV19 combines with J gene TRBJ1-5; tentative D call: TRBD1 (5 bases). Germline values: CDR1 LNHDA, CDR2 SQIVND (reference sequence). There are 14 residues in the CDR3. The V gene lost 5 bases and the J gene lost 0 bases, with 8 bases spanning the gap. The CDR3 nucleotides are TGTGCCAGTAGTCAGGGTTATAGCAATCAGCCCCAGCATTTT. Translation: CASSQGYSNQPQHF.

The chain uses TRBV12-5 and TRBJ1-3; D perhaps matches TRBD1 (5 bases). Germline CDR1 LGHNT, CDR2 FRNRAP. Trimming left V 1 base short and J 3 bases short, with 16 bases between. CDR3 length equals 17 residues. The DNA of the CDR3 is TGTGCTAGTGGTTTGGATGAAGGCAGGGTGTATGGAAACACCATATATTTT. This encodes CASGLDEGRVYGNTIYF.

CDR3 sequence reads: CASSPKGAMNTEAFF. In DNA, the CDR3 is TGTGCCAGCAGCCCTAAAGGGGCAATGAACACTGAAGCTTTCTTT. V usage is TRBV9 and J usage is TRBJ1-1, with D maybe TRBD1 (5 bases). Germline CDR1 is SGDLS and CDR2 is YYNGEE. The CDR3 runs to 15 residues. Trimming left V 4 bases short and J 0 bases short, with 13 bases between.

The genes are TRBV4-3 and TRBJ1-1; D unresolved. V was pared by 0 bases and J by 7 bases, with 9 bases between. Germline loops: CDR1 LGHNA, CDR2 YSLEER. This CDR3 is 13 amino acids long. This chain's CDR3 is CASSQDLGREAFF. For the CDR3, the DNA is TGCGCCAGCAGCCAAGATCTGGGCCGTGAAGCTTTCTTT.

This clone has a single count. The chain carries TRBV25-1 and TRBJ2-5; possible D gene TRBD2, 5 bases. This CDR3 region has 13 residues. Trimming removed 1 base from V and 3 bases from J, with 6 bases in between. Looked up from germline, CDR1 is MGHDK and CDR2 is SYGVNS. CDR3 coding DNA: TGTGCCAGCAGTGAATTCGGGGAAGAGACCCAGTACTTC. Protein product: CASSEFGEETQYF.

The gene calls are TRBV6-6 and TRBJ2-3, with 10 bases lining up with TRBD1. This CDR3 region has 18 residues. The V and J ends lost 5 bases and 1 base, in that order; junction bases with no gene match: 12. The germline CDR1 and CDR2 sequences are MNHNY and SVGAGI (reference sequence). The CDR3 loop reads CASSLLPGQGFGTDTQYF. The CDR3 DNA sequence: TGTGCCAGCAGTCTCCTACCGGGACAGGGGTTTGGCACAGATACGCAGTATTTT.

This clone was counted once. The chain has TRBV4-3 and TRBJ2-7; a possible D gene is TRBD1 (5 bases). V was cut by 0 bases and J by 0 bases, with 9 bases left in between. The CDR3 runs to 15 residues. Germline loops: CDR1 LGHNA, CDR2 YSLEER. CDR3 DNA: TGCGCCAGCAGCCAAGACAGGGTGAACTCCTACGAGCAGTACTTC. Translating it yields CASSQDRVNSYEQYF.

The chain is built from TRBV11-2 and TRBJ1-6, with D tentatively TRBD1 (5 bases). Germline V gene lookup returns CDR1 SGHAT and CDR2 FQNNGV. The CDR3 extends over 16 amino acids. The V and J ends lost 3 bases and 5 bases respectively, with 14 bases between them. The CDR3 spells CASSFRPGLDNSPLHF. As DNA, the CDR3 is TGTGCCAGCAGCTTCAGGCCGGGACTTGATAATTCACCCCTCCACTTT.

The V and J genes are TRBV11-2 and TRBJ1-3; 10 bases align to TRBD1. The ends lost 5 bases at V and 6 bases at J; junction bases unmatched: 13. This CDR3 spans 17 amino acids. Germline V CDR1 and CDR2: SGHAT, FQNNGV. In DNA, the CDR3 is TGTGCCAGCAGCCTGGGAAAATGGGGGACAGGGGAAAACACCATATATTTT. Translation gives CASSLGKWGTGENTIYF.

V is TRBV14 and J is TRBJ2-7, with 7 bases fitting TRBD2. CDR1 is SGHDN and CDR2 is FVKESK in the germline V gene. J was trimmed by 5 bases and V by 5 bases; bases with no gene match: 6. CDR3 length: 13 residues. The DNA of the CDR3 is TGTGCCAGCAGCGGGGGGGTGGAAGACGAGCAGTACTTC. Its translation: CASSGGVEDEQYF.

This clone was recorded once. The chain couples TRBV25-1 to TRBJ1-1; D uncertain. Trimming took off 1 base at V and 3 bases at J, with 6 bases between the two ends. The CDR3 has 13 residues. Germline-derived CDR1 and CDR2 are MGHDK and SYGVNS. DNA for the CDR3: TGTGCCAGCAGTGAATGGGGAGACACTGAAGCTTTCTTT. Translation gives CASSEWGDTEAFF.

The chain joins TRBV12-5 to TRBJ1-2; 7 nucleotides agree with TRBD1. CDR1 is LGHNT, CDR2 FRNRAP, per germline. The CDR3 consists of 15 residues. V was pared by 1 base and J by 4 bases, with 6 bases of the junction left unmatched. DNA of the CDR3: TGTGCTAGTGGTTTGGCACAGGGGCGAACCTATGGCTACACCTTC. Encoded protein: CASGLAQGRTYGYTF.

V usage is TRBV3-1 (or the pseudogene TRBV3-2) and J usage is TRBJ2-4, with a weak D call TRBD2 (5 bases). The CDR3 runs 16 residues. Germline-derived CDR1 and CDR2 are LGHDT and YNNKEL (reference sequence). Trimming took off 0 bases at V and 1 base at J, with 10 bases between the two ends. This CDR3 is CASSQDNRGAKNIQYF. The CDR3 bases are TGTGCCAGCAGCCAAGATAACAGAGGGGCCAAAAACATTCAGTACTTC.

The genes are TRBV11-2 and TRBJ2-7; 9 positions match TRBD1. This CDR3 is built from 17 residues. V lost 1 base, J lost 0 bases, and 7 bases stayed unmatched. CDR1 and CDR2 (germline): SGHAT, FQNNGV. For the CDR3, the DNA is TGTGCCAGCAGCTTAGGGGTTTGGGGACAGGGCTCCTACGAGCAGTACTTC. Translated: CASSLGVWGQGSYEQYF.

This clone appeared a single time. The CDR3 DNA reads TGCGCCAGCAGCTTGGTTGGGGAGTCCAACGTCCTGACTTTC. This sequence encodes CASSLVGESNVLTF. V usage is TRBV5-1 and J usage is TRBJ2-6, with a tentative D call TRBD2 (5 bases). This CDR3 has 14 residues. Trimming pared 0 bases from V and 8 bases from J, leaving 9 bases between. The germline gives CDR1 SGHRS, CDR2 YFSETQ. Drawing the rest from reference TRBV5-1 and TRBJ2-6, the complete variable domain is KAGVTQTPRYLIKTRGQQVTLSCSPISGHRSVSWYQQTPGQGLQFLFEYFSETQRNKGNFPGRFSGRQFSNSRSEMNVSTLELGDSALYLCASSLVGESNVLTFGAGSRLTVL.

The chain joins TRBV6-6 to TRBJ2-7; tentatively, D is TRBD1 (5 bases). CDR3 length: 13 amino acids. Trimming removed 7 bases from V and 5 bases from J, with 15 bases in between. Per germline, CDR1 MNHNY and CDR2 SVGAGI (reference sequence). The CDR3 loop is CASTLGPGNEQYF. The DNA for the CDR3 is TGTGCCAGCACCTTAGGGCCAGGGAACGAGCAGTACTTC.

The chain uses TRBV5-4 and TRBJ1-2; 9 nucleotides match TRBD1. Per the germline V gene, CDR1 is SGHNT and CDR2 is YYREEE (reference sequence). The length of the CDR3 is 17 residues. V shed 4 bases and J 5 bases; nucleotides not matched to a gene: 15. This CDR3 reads CASSPSPSGQGGYGYTF. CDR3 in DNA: TGTGCCAGCAGCCCCAGTCCGTCGGGACAGGGTGGGTATGGCTACACCTTC. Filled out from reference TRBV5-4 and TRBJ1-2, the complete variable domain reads ETGVTQSPTHLIKTRGQQVTLRCSSQSGHNTVSWYQQALGQGPQFIFQYYREEENGRGNFPPRFSGLQFPNYSSELNVNALELDDSALYLCASSPSPSGQGGYGYTFGSGTRLTVV.